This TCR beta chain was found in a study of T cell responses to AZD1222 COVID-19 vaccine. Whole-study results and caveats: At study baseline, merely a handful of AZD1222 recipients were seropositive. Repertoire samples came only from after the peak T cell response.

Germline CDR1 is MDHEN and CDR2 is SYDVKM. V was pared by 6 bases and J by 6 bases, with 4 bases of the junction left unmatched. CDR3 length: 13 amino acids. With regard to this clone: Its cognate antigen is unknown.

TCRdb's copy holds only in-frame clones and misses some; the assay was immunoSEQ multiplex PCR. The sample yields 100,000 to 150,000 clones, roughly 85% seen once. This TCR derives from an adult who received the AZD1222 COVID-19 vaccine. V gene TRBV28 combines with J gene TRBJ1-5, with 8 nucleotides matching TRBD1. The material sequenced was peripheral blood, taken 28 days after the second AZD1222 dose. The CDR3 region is CASRPTGAQPQHF. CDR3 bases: TGTGCCAGCAGACCGACAGGGGCTCAGCCCCAGCATTTT.